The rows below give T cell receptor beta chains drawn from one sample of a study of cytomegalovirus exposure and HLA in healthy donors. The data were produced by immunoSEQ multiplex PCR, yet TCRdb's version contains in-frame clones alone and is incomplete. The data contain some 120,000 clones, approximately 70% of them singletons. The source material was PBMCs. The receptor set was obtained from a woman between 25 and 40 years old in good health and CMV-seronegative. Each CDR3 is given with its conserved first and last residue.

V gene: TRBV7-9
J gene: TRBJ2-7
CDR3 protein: CASSLGQGRGGQYF

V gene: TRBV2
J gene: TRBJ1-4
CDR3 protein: CASSQGAFNEKLFF

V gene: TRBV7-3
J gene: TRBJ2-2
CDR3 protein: CASSLGQNTGELFF

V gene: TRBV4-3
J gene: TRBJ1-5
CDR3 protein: CASSQDLVTGSTQPQHF

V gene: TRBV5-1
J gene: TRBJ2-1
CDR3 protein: CASSLAGLAGGNNEQFF

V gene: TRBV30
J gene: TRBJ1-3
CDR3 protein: CAWSVIGNTIYF

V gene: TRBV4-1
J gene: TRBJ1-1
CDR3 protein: CASSLSIDTEAFF

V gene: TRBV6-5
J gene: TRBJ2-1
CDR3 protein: CASRPLTSGGNEQFF

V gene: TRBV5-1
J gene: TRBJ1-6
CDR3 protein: CASNDRGDSPLHF

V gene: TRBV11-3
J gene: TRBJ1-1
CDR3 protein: CASSLGTETEAFF

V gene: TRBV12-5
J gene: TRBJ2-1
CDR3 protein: CASGTQGMTYNEQFF

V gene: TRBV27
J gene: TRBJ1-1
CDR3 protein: CASSPRTGMNTEAFF

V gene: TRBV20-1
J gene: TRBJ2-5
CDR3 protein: CSASGETQYF

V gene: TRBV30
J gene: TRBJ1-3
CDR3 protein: CAWSVPRTGPNTIYF

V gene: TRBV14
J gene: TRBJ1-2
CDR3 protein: CASSQEWTETNYGYTF

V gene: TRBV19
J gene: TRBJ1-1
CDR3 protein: CASSRQQNTEAFF

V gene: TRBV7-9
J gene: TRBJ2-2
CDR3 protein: CASSLVGTGTAGELFF

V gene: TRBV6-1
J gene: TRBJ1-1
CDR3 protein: CASSENRGTEAFF

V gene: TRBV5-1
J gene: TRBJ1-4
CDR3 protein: CASGQGVVGEKLFF

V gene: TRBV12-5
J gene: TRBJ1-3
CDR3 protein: CASGLVPGGGFGNTIYF

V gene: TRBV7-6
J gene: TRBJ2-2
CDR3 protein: CASSKLGGGVYTGELFF

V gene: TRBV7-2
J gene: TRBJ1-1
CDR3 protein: CASSSPAGQRLNTEAFF

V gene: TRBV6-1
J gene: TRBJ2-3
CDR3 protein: CASSGLAGTGDTQYF

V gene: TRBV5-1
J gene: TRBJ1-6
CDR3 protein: CASSAGGNSPLHF

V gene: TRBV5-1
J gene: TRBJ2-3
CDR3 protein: CASRQGDGDVGTQYF

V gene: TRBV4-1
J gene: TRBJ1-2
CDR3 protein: CASSQEAGVGYGYTF

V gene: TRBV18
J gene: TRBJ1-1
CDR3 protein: CASSPGTGWVGTEAFF

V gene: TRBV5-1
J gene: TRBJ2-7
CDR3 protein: CASSSTSGYYEQYF

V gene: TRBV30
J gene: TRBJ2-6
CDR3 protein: CAWSVELSGANVLTF

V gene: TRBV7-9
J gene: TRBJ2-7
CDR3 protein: CASSRDFSYEQYF

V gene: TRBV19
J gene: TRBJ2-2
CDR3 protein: CASSIIPRVPGELFF

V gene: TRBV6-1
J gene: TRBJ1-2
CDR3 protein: CASRLVPPAYGYTF

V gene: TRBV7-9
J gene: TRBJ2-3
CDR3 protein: CASSLSLASISDTQYF

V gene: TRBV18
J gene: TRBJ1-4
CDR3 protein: CASSRQGDGEKLFF

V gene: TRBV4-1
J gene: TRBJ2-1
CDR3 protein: CASSQEWGRGRNEQFF

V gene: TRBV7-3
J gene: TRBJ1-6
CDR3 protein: CASSSSGGLGNSPLHF

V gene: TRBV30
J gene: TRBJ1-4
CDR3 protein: CAWSRGGEKLFF

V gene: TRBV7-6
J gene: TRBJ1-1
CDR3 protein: CACSGLQGEAFF

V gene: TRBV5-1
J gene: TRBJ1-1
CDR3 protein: CASRPLGGPGTEAFF

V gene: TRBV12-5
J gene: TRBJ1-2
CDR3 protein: CASGQQGATNYGYTF

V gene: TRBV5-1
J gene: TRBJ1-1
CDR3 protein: CASSLIEGGVTEAFF

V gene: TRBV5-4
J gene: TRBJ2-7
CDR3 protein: CASSFAPSEYEQYF

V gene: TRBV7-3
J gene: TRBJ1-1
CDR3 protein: CASSLLLGVRNTEAFF

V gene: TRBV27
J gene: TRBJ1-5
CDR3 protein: CASSYRVGQPQHF

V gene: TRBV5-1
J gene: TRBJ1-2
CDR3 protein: CASRSEGAGGYTF

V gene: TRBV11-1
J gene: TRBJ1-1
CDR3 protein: CASIGGANTEAFF

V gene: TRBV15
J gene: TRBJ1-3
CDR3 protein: CATSRTRSDTIYF

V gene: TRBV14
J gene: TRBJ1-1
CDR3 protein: CASSQERGVTEAFF

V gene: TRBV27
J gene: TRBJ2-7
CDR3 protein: CASSGGQNFYEQYF

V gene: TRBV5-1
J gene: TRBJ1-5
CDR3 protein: CASSLPPRGF

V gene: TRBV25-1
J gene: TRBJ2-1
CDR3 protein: CASRPGTGYNEQFF

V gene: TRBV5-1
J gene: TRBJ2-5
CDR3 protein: CASSLAQGWETQYF

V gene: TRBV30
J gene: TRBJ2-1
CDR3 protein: CAWMPGVNEQFF

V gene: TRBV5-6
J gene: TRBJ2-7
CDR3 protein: CASSSTSGYGEQYF